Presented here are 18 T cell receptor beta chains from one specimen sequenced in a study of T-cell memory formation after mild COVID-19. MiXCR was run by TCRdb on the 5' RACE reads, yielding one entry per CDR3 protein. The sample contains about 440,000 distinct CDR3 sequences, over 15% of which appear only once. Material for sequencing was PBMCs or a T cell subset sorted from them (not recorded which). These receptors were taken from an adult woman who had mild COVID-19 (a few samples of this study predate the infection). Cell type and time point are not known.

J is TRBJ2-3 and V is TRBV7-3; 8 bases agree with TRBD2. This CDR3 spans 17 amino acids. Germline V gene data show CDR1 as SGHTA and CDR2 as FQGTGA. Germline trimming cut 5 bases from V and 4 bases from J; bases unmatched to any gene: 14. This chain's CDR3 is CASSESPSGSGADTQYF. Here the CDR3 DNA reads TGTGCCAGCAGCGAATCACCAAGCGGGAGTGGGGCAGATACGCAGTATTTT.

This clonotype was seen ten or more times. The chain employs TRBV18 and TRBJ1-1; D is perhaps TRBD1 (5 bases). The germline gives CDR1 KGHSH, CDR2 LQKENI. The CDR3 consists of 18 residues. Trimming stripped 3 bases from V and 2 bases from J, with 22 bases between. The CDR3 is CASSPGGMRRLTNTEAFF. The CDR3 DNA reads TGTGCCAGCTCACCCGGGGGGATGAGGAGGTTGACCAACACTGAAGCTTTCTTT.

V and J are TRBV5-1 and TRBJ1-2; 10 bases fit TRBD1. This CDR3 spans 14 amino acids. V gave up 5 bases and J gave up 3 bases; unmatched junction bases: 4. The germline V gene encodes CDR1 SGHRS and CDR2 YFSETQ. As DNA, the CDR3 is TGCGCCAGCAGGGCCGGGACAGGGGACTATGGCTACACCTTC. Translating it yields CASRAGTGDYGYTF.

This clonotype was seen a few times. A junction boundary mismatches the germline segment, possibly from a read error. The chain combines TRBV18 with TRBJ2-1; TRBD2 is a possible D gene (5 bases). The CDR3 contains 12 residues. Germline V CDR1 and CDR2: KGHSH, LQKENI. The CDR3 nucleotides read TGTGCCAGCTCACCACGCGGGCGAATAATAATCTTC. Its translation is CASSPRGRIIIF.

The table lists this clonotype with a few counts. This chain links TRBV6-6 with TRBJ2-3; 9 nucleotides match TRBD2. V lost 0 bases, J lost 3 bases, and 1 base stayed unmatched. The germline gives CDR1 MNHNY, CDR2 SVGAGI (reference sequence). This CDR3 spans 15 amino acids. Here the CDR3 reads CASSYSSGGTDTQYF. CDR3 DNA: TGTGCCAGCAGTTACTCTAGCGGGGGTACAGATACGCAGTATTTT.

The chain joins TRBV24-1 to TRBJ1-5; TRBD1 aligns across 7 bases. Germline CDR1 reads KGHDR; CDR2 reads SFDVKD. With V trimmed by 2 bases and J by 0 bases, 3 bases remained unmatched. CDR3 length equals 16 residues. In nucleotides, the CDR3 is TGTGCCACCAGTGATTCGCAGGGGGTTAGCAATCAGCCCCAGCATTTT. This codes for CATSDSQGVSNQPQHF.

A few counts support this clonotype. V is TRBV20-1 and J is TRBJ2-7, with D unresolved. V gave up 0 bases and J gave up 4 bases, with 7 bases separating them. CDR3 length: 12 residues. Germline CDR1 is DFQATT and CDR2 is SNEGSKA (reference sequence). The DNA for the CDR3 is TGCAGTGCTAGAGATTCCCGGTACGAGCAGTACTTC. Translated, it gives CSARDSRYEQYF.

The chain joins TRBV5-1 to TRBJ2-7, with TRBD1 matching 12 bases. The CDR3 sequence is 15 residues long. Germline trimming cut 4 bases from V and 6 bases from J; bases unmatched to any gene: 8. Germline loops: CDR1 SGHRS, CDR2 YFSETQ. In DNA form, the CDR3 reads TGCGCCAGCAGCCCCCGGGACAGGGGGCAATCCGAGCAGTACTTC. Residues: CASSPRDRGQSEQYF.

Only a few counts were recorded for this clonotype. The CDR3 protein is CASSWAQVMNTEAFF. CDR3 coding DNA: TGTGCCAGCAGTTGGGCACAGGTTATGAACACTGAAGCTTTCTTT. The chain joins TRBV2 to TRBJ1-1; weak D call: TRBD1 (5 bases). Trimming pared 5 bases from V and 0 bases from J, leaving 13 bases between. Germline V lookup: CDR1 SNHLY, CDR2 FYNNEI. The CDR3 is 15 residues long.

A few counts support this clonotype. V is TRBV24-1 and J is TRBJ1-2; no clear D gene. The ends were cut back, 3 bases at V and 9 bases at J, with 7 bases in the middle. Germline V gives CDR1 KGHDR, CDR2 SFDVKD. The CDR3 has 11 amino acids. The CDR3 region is CATSDGSRYTF. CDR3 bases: TGTGCCACCAGTGATGGTAGCCGCTACACCTTC.

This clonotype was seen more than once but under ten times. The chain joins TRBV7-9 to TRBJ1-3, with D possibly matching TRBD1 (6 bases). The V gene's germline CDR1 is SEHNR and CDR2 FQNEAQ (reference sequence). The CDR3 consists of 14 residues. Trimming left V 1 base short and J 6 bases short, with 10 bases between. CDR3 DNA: TGTGCCAGCAGCTTAGGAGGGGGGCTAAACACCATATATTTT. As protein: CASSLGGGLNTIYF.

The CDR3 region has the DNA TGTGCCACCAGCACCCGGGACAGGGGAAGGGGAGAGACCCAGTACTTC. Translation gives CATSTRDRGRGETQYF. The chain is built from TRBV15 and TRBJ2-5, with 10 bases fitting TRBD1. The ends lost 4 bases at V and 4 bases at J; junction bases unmatched: 9. The germline V gene encodes CDR1 LNHNV and CDR2 YYDKDF (reference sequence). CDR3 length: 16 amino acids.

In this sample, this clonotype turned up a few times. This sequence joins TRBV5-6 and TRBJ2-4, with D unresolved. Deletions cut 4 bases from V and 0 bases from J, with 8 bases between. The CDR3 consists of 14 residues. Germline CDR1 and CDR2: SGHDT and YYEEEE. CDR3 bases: TGTGCCAGCAGCACGACATTAGCCAAAAACATTCAGTACTTC. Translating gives CASSTTLAKNIQYF. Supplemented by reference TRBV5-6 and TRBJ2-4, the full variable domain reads DAGVTQSPTHLIKTRGQQVTLRCSPKSGHDTVSWYQQALGQGPQFIFQYYEEEERQRGNFPDRFSGHQFPNYSSELNVNALLLGDSALYLCASSTTLAKNIQYFGAGTRLSVL.

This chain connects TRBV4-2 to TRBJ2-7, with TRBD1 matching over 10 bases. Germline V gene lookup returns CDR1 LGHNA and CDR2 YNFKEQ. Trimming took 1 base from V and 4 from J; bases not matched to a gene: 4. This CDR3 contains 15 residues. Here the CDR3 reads CASSQAGTGVYEQYF. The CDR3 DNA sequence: TGTGCCAGCAGCCAAGCCGGGACAGGGGTTTACGAGCAGTACTTC.

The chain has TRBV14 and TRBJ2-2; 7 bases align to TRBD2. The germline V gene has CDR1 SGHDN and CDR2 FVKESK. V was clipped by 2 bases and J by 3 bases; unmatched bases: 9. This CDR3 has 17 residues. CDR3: CASSQLKGGSDTGELFF. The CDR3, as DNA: TGTGCCAGCAGCCAACTTAAGGGAGGGTCGGACACCGGGGAGCTGTTTTTT.

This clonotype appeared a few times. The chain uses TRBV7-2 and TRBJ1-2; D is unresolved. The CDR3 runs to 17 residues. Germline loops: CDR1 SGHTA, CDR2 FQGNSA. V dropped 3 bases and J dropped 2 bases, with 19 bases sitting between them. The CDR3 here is CASSLGVGSNPNYGYTF. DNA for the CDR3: TGTGCCAGCAGCTTGGGAGTAGGCAGCAACCCCAACTATGGCTACACCTTC.

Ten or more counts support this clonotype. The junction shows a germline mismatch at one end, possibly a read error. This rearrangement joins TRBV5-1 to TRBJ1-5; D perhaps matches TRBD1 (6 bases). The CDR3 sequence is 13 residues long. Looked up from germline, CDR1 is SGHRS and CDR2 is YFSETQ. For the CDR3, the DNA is TGTGCCAGCAGCTTAGCAGGGGATCAGCCCCAGCATTTT. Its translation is CASSLAGDQPQHF.

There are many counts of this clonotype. CDR3: CASSLTQGNYEQYF. DNA for the CDR3: TGTGCCAGCAGTCTGACACAGGGGAACTACGAGCAGTACTTC. The genes are TRBV6-1 and TRBJ2-7, with 7 bases fitting TRBD1. After removal of 5 bases from V and 3 bases from J, the junction contained 7 bases not matched to a gene. This CDR3 has 14 amino acids. Germline values: CDR1 MNHNS, CDR2 SASEGT.